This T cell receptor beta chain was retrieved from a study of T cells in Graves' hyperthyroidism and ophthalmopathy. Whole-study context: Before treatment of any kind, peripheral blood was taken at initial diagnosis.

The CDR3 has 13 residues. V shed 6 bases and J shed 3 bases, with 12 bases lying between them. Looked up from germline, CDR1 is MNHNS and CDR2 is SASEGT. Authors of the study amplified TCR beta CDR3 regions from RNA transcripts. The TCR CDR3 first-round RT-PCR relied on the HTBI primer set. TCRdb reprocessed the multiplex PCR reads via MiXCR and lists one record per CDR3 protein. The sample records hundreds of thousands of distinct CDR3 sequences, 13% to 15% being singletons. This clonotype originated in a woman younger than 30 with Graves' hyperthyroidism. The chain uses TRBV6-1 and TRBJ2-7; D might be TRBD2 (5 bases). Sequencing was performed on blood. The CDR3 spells CASSTGINYEQYF. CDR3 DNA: TGTGCCAGCAGCACCGGGATTAACTACGAGCAGTACTTC.